The T cell receptor (beta chain) under discussion was sequenced for a study of T cell repertoires in cytomegalovirus infection (dated by TCRdb to about 2019). Background for the entire study: The peptide stimulations were aimed at well-studied HLA-B-restricted epitopes as well as recently identified HLA-C-restricted CMV epitopes, whose presentation resists viral immunomodulation. Donor HLA type was relevant to the analysis, because carriage of CMV infection together with the matching HLA type was indicated by public TCR beta signatures.

The sample holds a few counts of this clonotype. What this receptor recognizes is not known. Per-base qualities were not stored, and no clone one base away is much larger. What the work shows at the level of the full study, not this receptor alone: The ex vivo response was dominated by HLA-C-restricted CMV-specific TCR beta clonotypes, and the single most frequent clonotype in two of eight donors was supplied by these HLA-C-restricted clonotypes. Carriers of CMV infection plus the relevant HLA type were discriminated by the cumulative frequency of public TCR beta family members in the study cohort and in an independent 352-donor cohort.

The treatment or condition label here, explained by the study, means: in vitro stimulation with specific CMV peptide epitopes to enrich CMV-specific T cells. The germline V gene sets CDR1 to SGHDT and CDR2 to YYEEEE. Including cysteine and phenylalanine, the CDR3 has 15 amino acids. The CDR3 DNA has 45 bases and is translated from base 1. Germline trimming: 4 bases from V, 2 bases from J; junction bases outside gene matches: 6. The run used an Illumina HiSeq 1500. TCRdb reran the public reads through fastp at Q25 and MiXCR, keeping productive beta chains. For every CDR3 protein sequence, its rows merge into one entry that carries the most common genes and DNA. For this sample the table gives approximately 310,000 distinct CDR3 sequences, of which roughly 25% were detected only once. Clones ranked in the top ten supply 10% to 15% of the sample.

The sample consisted of cultured PBMCs, taken from culture after CMV antigen stimulation. The origin of this receptor is a human donor in good health (CMV status not recorded). Some clones in this sample may be carry-over from other donors' samples. The sequence is built from TRBV5-6 and TRBJ2-1, and 7 junctional nucleotides match TRBD1. Read as DNA, the sequence is TGTGCCAGCAGCCGACAGGGCCGAACCTACAATGAGCAGTTCTTC. Protein translation: CASSRQGRTYNEQFF.